These 8 T cell receptor beta chains were all obtained from the same sample, sequenced in a study of blood T cell dynamics during melanoma immunotherapy. Measured with immunoSEQ multiplex PCR; TCRdb has only the in-frame clones, and not every one. The sample lists roughly 10,000 clones; under 90% were seen once. Documented time point: week 3, after first cycle of checkpoint inhibitor. Sequencing used blood, obtained from a patient treated with checkpoint blockade. These receptors originate from a human donor with melanoma.

The J gene is TRBJ2-5, the V gene TRBV2; D might be TRBD2 (7 bases). This CDR3 is 14 amino acids long. CDR1 and CDR2 from the germline V gene are SNHLY and FYNNEI. The V end lost 7 bases, the J end lost 5 bases, and 17 bases lay between the germline ends. DNA of the CDR3: TGTGCCAGCAAGCCTCGGGGGGCGCGGGAGACCCAGTACTTC. Protein: CASKPRGARETQYF.

This CDR3 is CASSLAVADVWFF. The CDR3 DNA is TGTGCCAGCAGCTTAGCAGTAGCGGACGTCTGGTTCTTC. The chain is built from TRBV7-2 and TRBJ2-1; D might be TRBD2 (6 bases). The germline CDR1 and CDR2 sequences are SGHTA and FQGNSA. V lost 0 bases to trimming and J lost 15 bases, with 15 bases between them. The CDR3 has 13 residues.

This sequence joins TRBV15 and TRBJ1-1; D remains unclear. The CDR3 extends over 13 amino acids. Germline CDR1 reads LNHNV; CDR2 reads YYDKDF (reference sequence). Between the trimmed V and J ends, which lost 1 base and 4 bases, there was a span of 7 bases. The CDR3: CATSRVRGTEAFF. CDR3 nucleotide sequence: TGTGCCACCAGCAGAGTACGGGGCACTGAAGCTTTCTTT. The full variable domain, completed using reference TRBV15 and TRBJ1-1, is DAMVIQNPRYQVTQFGKPVTLSCSQTLNHNVMYWYQQKSSQAPKLLFHYYDKDFNNEADTPDNFQSRRPNTSFCFLDIRSPGLGDTAMYLCATSRVRGTEAFFGQGTRLTVV.

This chain connects TRBV6-5 to TRBJ2-5, with no clear D. In germline, CDR1 is MNHEY, CDR2 SVGAGI. V was cut by 5 bases and J by 3 bases, with 10 bases left in between. CDR3 length: 13 amino acids. CDR3 sequence: CASSPYSKETQYF. CDR3 coding DNA: TGTGCCAGCAGTCCCTACAGTAAAGAGACCCAGTACTTC.

V is TRBV2 and J is TRBJ2-1; possibly TRBD2 for D (5 bases). Germline V CDR1 and CDR2: SNHLY, FYNNEI. Trimming shortened V by 2 bases and J by 8 bases, and 13 bases separated the two germline ends. The CDR3 length is 14 residues. The CDR3 protein is CASSESSSTDEQFF. The CDR3 coding sequence is TGTGCCAGCAGTGAATCTAGCAGCACGGATGAGCAGTTCTTC.

J is TRBJ2-1 and V is TRBV6-5, with D tentatively TRBD1 (5 bases). The CDR3 has 12 amino acids. The V end lost 2 bases, the J end lost 9 bases, and 8 bases lay between the germline ends. CDR1 and CDR2 (germline): MNHEY, SVGAGI. The CDR3 region is CASSYRGSEQFF. The CDR3 bases are TGTGCCAGCAGTTACAGGGGCAGTGAGCAGTTCTTC.

This chain links TRBV18 with TRBJ2-7; weak D call: TRBD2 (6 bases). The CDR3 extends over 16 amino acids. Per the germline V gene, CDR1 is KGHSH and CDR2 is LQKENI. The germline V and J ends were trimmed by 3 bases and 0 bases, with 15 bases remaining between them. The CDR3 protein is CASSPRRDARSYEQYF. The CDR3 DNA reads TGTGCCAGCTCACCCAGGAGGGACGCACGCTCCTACGAGCAGTACTTC.

V is TRBV6-5 and J is TRBJ1-2, with D possibly matching TRBD1 (5 bases). Trimming pared 7 bases from V and 7 bases from J, leaving 16 bases between. From germline, CDR1 is MNHEY and CDR2 SVGAGI. This CDR3 contains 13 residues. CDR3 DNA sequence: TGTGCCAGCAAAAACAAGGGGCGGAGTGGCTACACCTTC. Its protein product is CASKNKGRSGYTF.